This T cell receptor (beta chain) is from a study of monozygotic twins with inflammatory bowel disease. TCRdb reanalyzed the 5' RACE reads and collapses them to one entry per CDR3 protein, without DNA. This table lists around 370,000 distinct CDR3 sequences. There are 16 residues in the CDR3. What was sequenced was blood. The chain links TRBV12-3 or TRBV12-4 to TRBJ2-6; TCRdb's D call, TRBD1, is unchecked because there is no DNA. The clonotype was recovered from a human donor with ulcerative colitis or Crohn's disease, or a healthy co-twin of an affected twin (not recorded which). The CDR3: CASRVTGSSGANVLTF.